This T cell receptor (beta chain) was obtained from a study of CD8+ T cells in alopecia areata. Study-wide context: Oral tofacitinib, 5 to 10 mg twice daily, was given in an open-label trial.

The sample's treatment: oral pan-JAK inhibitor, 5-10 mg twice daily. Researchers took lesional scalp punch biopsies and peripheral blood from people who were alopecia areata patients. This clone occurred a few times. Antigen specificity is unknown. Reverse transcribed after extraction, RNA yielded cDNA as the sequencing template. The repertoire was sequenced with immunoSEQ multiplex PCR; TCRdb's copy has only in-frame clones and lacks some. The sample has 150,000 to 200,000 clones, about 55% seen once. Study observations and caveats: Sharing of TCRs across patients appeared less clear than in mice, possibly for HLA-related reasons. In scalp, tofacitinib significantly decreased clonality and expanded CD8+ clones among the top 100.

The receptor was derived from a human donor with alopecia areata. This specimen was CD8+ T cells sorted from blood, taken at week 24, from a patient treated with tofacitinib.

The CDR3: CASTSCEAFF. DNA for the CDR3: TGTGCCAGCACATCCTGCGAAGCTTTCTTT. This chain connects TRBV25-1 to TRBJ1-1, with D hard to call. This CDR3 region has 10 residues. Between the trimmed V and J ends, which lost 7 bases and 8 bases, there was a span of 8 bases. Germline CDR1 and CDR2: MGHDK and SYGVNS.